This TCR beta chain came from a study of Graves' ophthalmopathy and Graves' hyperthyroidism. Study details: Prior to any treatment, peripheral blood was collected at the time of initial diagnosis.

PBMCs came from over 9.5 ml of fresh peripheral blood. As the template, RNA transcripts were used to amplify TCR beta CDR3 regions. The workflow started with a first-round RT-PCR run with HTBI primers and then moved on to a second-round multiplex PCR. Each CDR3 protein gets one entry after TCRdb re-called the multiplex PCR reads with MiXCR. Found here are about 16,000 distinct CDR3 sequences, 46% of them singletons; the top ten hold less than 30%. The CDR3 totals 16 residues. With 7 bases clipped from V and 7 bases from J, the junction kept 12 bases outside the gene matches. Per germline, CDR1 ENHRY and CDR2 SYGVKD.

This chain joins TRBV10-3 and TRBJ2-6; 8 bases map to TRBD1. This TCR came from a woman aged 40 to 50 with stable Graves' hyperthyroidism. The specimen sequenced was peripheral blood. The CDR3 protein is CAIKEAAGTGANVLTF. In DNA, the CDR3 is TGTGCCATCAAAGAGGCCGCCGGGACAGGTGCCAACGTCCTGACTTTC.